This record looks at one T cell receptor beta chain sequence and its context. What antigen it recognizes has not been identified. Base qualities are not recorded, but no much larger clone differs from it by a single base. This record comes from a study of blood T cell repertoires in COVID-19 (dated by TCRdb to 2019 to 2021). About the investigation overall: Samples covering the acute and convalescent phases of COVID-19 were provided by collaborators in the United States, Italy and Spain. The prospective study material was composed of cDNA or gDNA derived from T cells, B-cell-depleted T cells, or PBMCs. Subjects who had been exposed to COVID-19, were actively infected with it, or had recovered from it provided the deeply sampled blood TCRbeta repertoires that made up the dataset. A freely available public database, intended as a resource for researchers studying the immune response to SARS-CoV-2, is where the repertoires were released. Samples were obtained from the ongoing ImmuneRACE study (first 160 participants) and from some 1,200 subjects provided by 6 global collaborators. A de-identified subject ID, COVID-19 status, age in years and sex were almost always included in the sample metadata. HLA class I and class II types, where available, came from metadata supplied by the sample provider rather than from assay-based typing.

TCRbeta CDR3 regions were amplified from genomic DNA by means of the immunoSEQ Assay, a bias-controlled multiplex PCR. Under the source paper's analysis protocol: The number of nucleated cells in each sample was estimated by amplification of reference gene primers within the assay. To quantify the absolute abundance of each unique TCRbeta CDR3 rearrangement, sequence reads were collapsed and filtered. Productive Simpson clonality was computed per sample as the square root of Simpson's diversity index over productive rearrangements. Not all clones reach the TCRdb copy of this immuneACCESS table, which keeps in-frame sequences only. Checked studies attribute under half of the gap to unresolved V genes and leave the rest unexplained. The V and J calls and clone size were taken over from that table, and D and trimming were inferred from the DNA. The sample yields about 270,000 clones; around four fifths were counted once. The ten most abundant clones make up approximately 6% of the sample.

Looking up the germline V gene yields CDR1 SGHTA and CDR2 FQGNSA. From the cysteine through the phenylalanine, the CDR3 covers 17 amino acids. Kept here is only the CDR3 DNA, which spans 51 bases and is read in frame from base 1. V is cut back by 2 bases and J by 8 bases, with 7 bases in the junction unmatched. The paper as a whole reports these results and caveats: How much clinical and demographic metadata was included differed by source and by participant, and the metadata was provided uncurated.

Whole blood was collected in K2EDTA tubes by collaborating institutions according to the institutions' own protocols. For TCRbeta analysis, collaborator samples were shipped as frozen whole blood, as isolated PBMCs, or as DNA extracted from either sample type. What was sequenced was peripheral blood. The sequence was obtained from an elderly man with acute or convalescent COVID-19. The chain is encoded by TRBV7-2 joined to TRBJ2-1; the central 15 bases match TRBD2. The nucleotides are TGTGCCAGCAGCTTACGGACTAGCGGGAGGGCCTGGGATGAGCAGTTCTTC. It translates as CASSLRTSGRAWDEQFF.